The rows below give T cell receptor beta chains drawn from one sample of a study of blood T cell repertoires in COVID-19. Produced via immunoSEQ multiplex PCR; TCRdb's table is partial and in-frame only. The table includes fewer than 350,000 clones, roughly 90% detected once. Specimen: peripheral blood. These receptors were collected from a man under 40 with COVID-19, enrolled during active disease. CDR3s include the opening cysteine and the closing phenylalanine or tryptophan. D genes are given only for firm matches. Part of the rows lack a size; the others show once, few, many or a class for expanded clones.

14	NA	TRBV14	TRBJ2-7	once	TGTGCCAGCAGCCAAGCGAGCATGTCAGGCGAGCAGTACTTC	CASSQASMSGEQYF
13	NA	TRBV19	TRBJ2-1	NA	TGTGCCAGTAGTATGGTGGCGGGGAGTGAGCAGTTCTTC	CASSMVAGSEQFF
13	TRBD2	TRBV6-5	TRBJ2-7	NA	TGTGCCAGCAGACCCGGGACTACCCACGAGCAGTACTTC	CASRPGTTHEQYF
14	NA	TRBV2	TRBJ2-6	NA	TGTGCCAGCAGCCTACGCTCTGGGGCCAACGTCCTGACTTTC	CASSLRSGANVLTF
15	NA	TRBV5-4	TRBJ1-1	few	TGTGCCAGCAGCCCAGGGTTTATATTGCACACTGAAGCTTTCTTT	CASSPGFILHTEAFF
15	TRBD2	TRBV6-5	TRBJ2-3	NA	TGTGCCAGCAGTTTAGCGGGGGGGCAGGCAGATACGCAGTATTTT	CASSLAGGQADTQYF
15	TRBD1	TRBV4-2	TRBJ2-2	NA	TGTGCCAGCAGCCAAGCGGACAGGGCTACCGGGGAGCTGTTTTTT	CASSQADRATGELFF
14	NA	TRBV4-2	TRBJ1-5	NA	TGTGCCAGCAGCCTATCTAATAGCAATCAGCCCCAGCATTTT	CASSLSNSNQPQHF
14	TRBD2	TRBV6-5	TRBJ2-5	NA	TGTGCCAGCAGAAGCGAGGGAGGGCAGGAGACCCAGTACTTC	CASRSEGGQETQYF
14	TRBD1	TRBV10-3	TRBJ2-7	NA	TGTGCCATCAGTGTTTCAGGGGGCTCCTACGAGCAGTACTTC	CAISVSGGSYEQYF